This T cell receptor (beta chain) derives from a study of cytomegalovirus exposure and HLA in healthy donors. The primer mix had 60 Vbeta and 13 Jbeta primers. Assay: immunoSEQ multiplex PCR; the TCRdb copy retains only in-frame clones and omits some. The sample lists some 200,000 clones, 9.5% occurring once. Findings of the study overall: A reported reduction in N-insertions relative to the roughly 710-donor mean was seen in an Asian-associated ancestry cluster in a later analysis. Association of a missense DCLRE1C variant with TCR beta V- and J-gene trimming was reported in a later analysis.

This clone was observed a single time. Its antigen is undetermined. Sequencing used PBMCs. This clonotype originated in a woman in her thirties in good health and CMV-seropositive.

CDR3 residues: CASSEGPVSYEQYF. CDR3 bases: TGTGCCAGCAGTGAAGGTCCAGTCTCCTACGAGCAGTACTTC. This rearrangement joins TRBV6-1 to TRBJ2-7; D ambiguous. The V and J ends lost 1 base and 0 bases respectively, with 7 bases between them. Germline CDR1 is MNHNS and CDR2 is SASEGT. This CDR3 has 14 amino acids.